A selection of T cell receptor beta chains follows, all from one sample in a study of blood T cell repertoires in COVID-19. The repertoire was sequenced with immunoSEQ multiplex PCR; TCRdb's copy has only in-frame clones and lacks some. The sample holds approximately 150,000 clones, approximately 90% seen once. Sequenced material: peripheral blood. Receptors were obtained from a human donor in a cohort sampled during active COVID-19. The conserved cysteine and the conserved F or W are not part of the CDR3 here.

j_gene | v_gene | CDR3aa
TRBJ2-7 | TRBV28 | ASSSTGGGWGQY
TRBJ2-5 | TRBV28 | ASSPSPAGGD
TRBJ1-2 | TRBV11-2 | ASSLVRVPPFNYGYT
TRBJ1-3 | TRBV3-1/TRBV3-2 | ASSQYRDSSGNTIY
TRBJ2-2 | TRBV4-2 | ASSQDTSRSTGELF
TRBJ1-2 | TRBV7-9 | ASSSTGQNYGYT
TRBJ2-3 | TRBV28 | ASSPGLAGGPSWGTDTQY
TRBJ1-3 | TRBV5-1 | ASSQREGAGNTIY
TRBJ2-7 | TRBV2 | ASSSGGYEQY
TRBJ2-7 | TRBV6-6 | ASSYSRGGSSYEQY
TRBJ1-5 | TRBV2 | ASSELGQDLNQPQH
TRBJ1-2 | TRBV19 | ASSRHPGPGLSYGYT
TRBJ1-5 | TRBV10-3 | AISESAQGPQH
TRBJ1-1 | TRBV10-3 | AIRTGGADTEAF
TRBJ2-7 | TRBV6-1 | ASSQAPGQFYEQY
TRBJ2-7 | TRBV28 | ASSFSGREPGRPLYEQY
TRBJ1-6 | TRBV7-2 | ASSSTENSPLH
TRBJ1-2 | TRBV7-9 | ASSLTLGEDPANYGYT
TRBJ1-6 | TRBV3-1/TRBV3-2 | ASGRGDIPNSPLH
TRBJ2-1 | TRBV5-1 | ASSPRQGAGNEQF
TRBJ2-2 | TRBV7-2 | ASSFRQGAGELF
TRBJ2-7 | TRBV27 | ASSPGTGRGQY
TRBJ2-3 | TRBV15 | ATSSRGTDTQY
TRBJ1-4 | TRBV5-8 | ASSRTVFRPATNEKLF
TRBJ2-7 | TRBV7-9 | ASSSPRQGAGEQY
TRBJ2-7 | TRBV5-4 | ASSLNKNSYEQY
TRBJ2-5 | TRBV4-1 | ASSQGGTSGSRETQY
TRBJ2-7 | TRBV9 | ASSLTSGDHEQY
TRBJ2-7 | TRBV29-1 | SVLTGEYEQY
TRBJ2-1 | TRBV10-3 | AISFSGRRDNEQF
TRBJ1-1 | TRBV7-9 | ASSPGAPNTEAF
TRBJ2-3 | TRBV11-2 | ASSVLSSGSTDTQY
TRBJ1-3 | TRBV7-8 | ASSPGKRQSGNTIY
TRBJ1-1 | TRBV28 | ASSVLGLLDAEAF
TRBJ2-5 | TRBV10-3 | AISASGGAETQY
TRBJ2-7 | TRBV2 | ASGGQRPYEQY
TRBJ1-5 | TRBV4-3 | ASSHTQGADQPQH
TRBJ2-3 | TRBV2 | ASSEDTISTDTQY
TRBJ2-1 | TRBV5-1 | ASSITLGTSGRNEQF
TRBJ2-7 | TRBV28 | ASTDGKGVYEQY
TRBJ2-7 | TRBV7-9 | ASSFLADDRE
TRBJ1-4 | TRBV12-3/TRBV12-4 | ASSSRGEKLF
TRBJ1-2 | TRBV30 | AWTEENYGYT
TRBJ1-4 | TRBV10-3 | AISKAGGEVEKLF
TRBJ2-7 | TRBV7-3 | ASSLNALTPEQY